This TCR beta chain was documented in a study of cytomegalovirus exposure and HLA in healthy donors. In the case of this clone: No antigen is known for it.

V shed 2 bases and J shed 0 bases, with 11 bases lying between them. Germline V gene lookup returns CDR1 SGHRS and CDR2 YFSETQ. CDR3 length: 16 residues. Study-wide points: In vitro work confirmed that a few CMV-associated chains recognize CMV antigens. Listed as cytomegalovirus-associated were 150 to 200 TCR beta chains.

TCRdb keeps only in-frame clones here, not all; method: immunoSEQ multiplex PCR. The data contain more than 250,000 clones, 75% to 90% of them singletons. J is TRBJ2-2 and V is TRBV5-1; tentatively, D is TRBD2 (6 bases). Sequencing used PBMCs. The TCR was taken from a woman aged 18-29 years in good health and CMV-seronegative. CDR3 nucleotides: TGCGCCAGCAGCTTTTCGGGAGTGGCGAACACCGGGGAGCTGTTTTTT. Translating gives CASSFSGVANTGELFF.